Below, one T cell receptor beta chain is given with its context. Original processing notes: Estimation of nucleated cell counts relied on the amplification of reference gene primers. The repertoire was sequenced with immunoSEQ multiplex PCR; TCRdb's copy has only in-frame clones and lacks some. V, J and clone size reflect that table, while D and trimming were determined from the DNA. Of 140,000 or so clones listed, approximately 80% are singletons. This CDR3 has 16 residues. The germline CDR1 and CDR2 sequences are SGDLS and YYNGEE. With V trimmed by 5 bases and J by 0 bases, 6 bases remained unmatched. This entry belongs to a study of blood T cell repertoires in COVID-19. Study-wide background: Italy, Spain and the United States were the sources of the convalescent and acute COVID-19 samples. In each case, the material was cDNA or gDNA derived from T cells, B-cell-depleted T cells, or PBMCs.

The TCR sequence derives from a man between 60 and 75 years old with active or convalescent COVID-19. The sample taken for sequencing was peripheral blood. The chain has TRBV9 and TRBJ2-3; 10 nucleotides line up with TRBD2. The CDR3 sequence: CASSGGLAVSTDTQYF. The CDR3 region has the DNA TGTGCCAGCAGTGGCGGACTAGCGGTTAGCACAGATACGCAGTATTTT.